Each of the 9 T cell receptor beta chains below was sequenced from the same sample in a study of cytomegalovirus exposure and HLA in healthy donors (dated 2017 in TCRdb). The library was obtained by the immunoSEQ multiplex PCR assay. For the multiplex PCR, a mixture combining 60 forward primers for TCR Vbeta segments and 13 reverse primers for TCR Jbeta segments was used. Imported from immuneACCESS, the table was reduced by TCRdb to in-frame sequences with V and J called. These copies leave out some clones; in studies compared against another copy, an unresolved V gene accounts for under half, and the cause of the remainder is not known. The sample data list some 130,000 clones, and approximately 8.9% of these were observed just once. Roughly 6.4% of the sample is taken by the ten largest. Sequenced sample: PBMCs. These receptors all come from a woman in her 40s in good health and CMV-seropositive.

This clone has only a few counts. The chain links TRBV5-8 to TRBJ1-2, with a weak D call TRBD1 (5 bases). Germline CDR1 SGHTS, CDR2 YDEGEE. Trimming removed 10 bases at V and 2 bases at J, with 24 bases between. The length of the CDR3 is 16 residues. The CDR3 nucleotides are TGTGCCCAGAATGCTATGGGCCGTGCAGGGAACTATGGCTACACCTTC. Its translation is CAQNAMGRAGNYGYTF. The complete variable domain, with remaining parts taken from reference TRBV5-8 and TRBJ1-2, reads EAGVTQSPTHLIKTRGQQATLRCSPISGHTSVYWYQQALGLGLQFLLWYDEGEERNRGNFPPRFSGRQFPNYSSELNVNALELEDSALYLCAQNAMGRAGNYGYTFGSGTRLTVV.

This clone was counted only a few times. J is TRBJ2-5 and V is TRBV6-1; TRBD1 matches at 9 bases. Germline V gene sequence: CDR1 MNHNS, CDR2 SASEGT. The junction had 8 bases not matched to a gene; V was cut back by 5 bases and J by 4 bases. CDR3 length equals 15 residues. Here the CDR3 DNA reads TGTGCCAGCAGTCCCGGGACAGGGAGTGGAGAGACCCAGTACTTC. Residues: CASSPGTGSGETQYF.

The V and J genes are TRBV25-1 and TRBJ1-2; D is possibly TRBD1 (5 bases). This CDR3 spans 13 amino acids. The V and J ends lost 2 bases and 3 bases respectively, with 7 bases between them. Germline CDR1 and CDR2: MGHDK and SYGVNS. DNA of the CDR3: TGTGCCAGCAGTGAACAGGGTGACTATGGCTACACCTTC. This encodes CASSEQGDYGYTF.

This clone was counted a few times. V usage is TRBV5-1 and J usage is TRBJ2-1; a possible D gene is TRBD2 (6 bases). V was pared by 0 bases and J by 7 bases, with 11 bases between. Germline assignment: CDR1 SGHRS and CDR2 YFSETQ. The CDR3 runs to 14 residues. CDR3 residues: CASSLAGGVNEQFF. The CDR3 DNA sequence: TGCGCCAGCAGCTTGGCCGGCGGGGTAAATGAGCAGTTCTTC.

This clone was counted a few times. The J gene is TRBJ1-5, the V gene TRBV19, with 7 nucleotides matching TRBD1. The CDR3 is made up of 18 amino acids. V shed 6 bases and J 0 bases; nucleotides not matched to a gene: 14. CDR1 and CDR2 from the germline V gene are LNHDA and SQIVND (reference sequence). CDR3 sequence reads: CASSQPGQNFYSNQPQHF. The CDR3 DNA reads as TGTGCCAGTAGCCAGCCGGGACAGAACTTTTATAGCAATCAGCCCCAGCATTTT.

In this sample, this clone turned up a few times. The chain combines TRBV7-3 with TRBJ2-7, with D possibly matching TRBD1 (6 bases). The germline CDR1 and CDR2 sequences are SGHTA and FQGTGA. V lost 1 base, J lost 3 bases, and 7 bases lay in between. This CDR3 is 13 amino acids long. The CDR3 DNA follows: TGTGCCAGCAGCTTAAAAGGGGGCTACGAGCAGTACTTC. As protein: CASSLKGGYEQYF. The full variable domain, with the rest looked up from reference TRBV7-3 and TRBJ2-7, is GAGVSQTPSNKVTEKGKYVELRCDPISGHTALYWYRQSLGQGPEFLIYFQGTGAADDSGLPNDRFFAVRPEGSVSTLKIQRTERGDSAVYLCASSLKGGYEQYFGPGTRLTVT.

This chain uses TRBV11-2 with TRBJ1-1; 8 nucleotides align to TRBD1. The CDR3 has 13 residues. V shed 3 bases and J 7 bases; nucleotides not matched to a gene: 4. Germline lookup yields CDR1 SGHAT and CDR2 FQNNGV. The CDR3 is CASSFGTGGEAFF. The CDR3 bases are TGTGCCAGCAGCTTTGGAACAGGGGGTGAAGCTTTCTTT.

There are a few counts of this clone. CDR3 DNA sequence: TGTGCCATCAGTGAACAGACAGGGGGCACTGAAGCTTTCTTT. Amino acids: CAISEQTGGTEAFF. This chain uses TRBV10-3 with TRBJ1-1; 9 bases agree with TRBD1. V was clipped by 3 bases and J by 4 bases; unmatched bases: 3. The CDR3 length is 14 residues. Germline V CDR1 and CDR2: ENHRY, SYGVKD.

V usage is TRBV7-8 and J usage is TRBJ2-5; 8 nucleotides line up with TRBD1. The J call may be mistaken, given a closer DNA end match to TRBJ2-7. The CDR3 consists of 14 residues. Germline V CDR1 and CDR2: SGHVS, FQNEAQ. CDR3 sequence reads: CASSLRTGLYEQYF. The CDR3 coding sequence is TGTGCCAGCAGCTTACGGACAGGGCTCTACGAGCAGTACTTC.